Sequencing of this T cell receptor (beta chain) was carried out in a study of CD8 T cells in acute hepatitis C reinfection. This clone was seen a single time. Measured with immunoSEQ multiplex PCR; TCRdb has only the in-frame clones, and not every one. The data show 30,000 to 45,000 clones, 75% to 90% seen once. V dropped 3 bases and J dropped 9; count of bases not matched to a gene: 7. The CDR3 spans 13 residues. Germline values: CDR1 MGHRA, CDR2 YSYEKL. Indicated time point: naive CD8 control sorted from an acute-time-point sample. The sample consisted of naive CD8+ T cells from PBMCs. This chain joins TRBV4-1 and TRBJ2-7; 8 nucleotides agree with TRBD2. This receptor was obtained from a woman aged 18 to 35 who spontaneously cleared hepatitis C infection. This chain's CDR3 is CASSHPGLAGQYF. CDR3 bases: TGCGCCAGCAGCCACCCCGGACTAGCCGGGCAGTACTTC.